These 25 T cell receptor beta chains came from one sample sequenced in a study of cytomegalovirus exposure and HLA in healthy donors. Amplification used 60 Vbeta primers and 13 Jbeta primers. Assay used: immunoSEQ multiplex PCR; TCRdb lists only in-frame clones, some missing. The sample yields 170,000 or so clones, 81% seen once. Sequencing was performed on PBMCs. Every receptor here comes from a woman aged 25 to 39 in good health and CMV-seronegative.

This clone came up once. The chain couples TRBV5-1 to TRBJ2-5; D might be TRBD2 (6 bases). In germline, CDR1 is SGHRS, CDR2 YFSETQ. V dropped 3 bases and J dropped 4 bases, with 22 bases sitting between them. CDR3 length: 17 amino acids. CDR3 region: CASSSTFSGATGETQYF. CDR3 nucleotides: TGCGCCAGCAGCTCGACGTTTAGCGGAGCTACTGGAGAGACCCAGTACTTC.

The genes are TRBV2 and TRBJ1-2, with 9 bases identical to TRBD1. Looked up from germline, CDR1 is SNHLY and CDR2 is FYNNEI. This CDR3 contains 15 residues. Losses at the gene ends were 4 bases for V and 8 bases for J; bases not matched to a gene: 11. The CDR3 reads CASSVTSGQGSGYTF. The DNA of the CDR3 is TGTGCCAGCAGTGTCACATCAGGACAGGGGAGCGGCTACACCTTC.

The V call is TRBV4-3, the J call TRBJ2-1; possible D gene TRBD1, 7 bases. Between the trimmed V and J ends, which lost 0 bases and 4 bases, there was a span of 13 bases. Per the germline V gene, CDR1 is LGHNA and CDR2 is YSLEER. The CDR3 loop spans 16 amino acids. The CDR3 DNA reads TGCGCCAGCAGCCAAGAGCGTGCGGGACAGTACAATGAGCAGTTCTTC. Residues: CASSQERAGQYNEQFF.

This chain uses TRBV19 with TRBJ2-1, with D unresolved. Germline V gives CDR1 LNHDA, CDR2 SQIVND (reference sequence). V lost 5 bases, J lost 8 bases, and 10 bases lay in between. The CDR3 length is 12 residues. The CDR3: CASSGAAYEQFF. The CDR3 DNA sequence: TGTGCCAGTAGTGGTGCGGCCTATGAGCAGTTCTTC.

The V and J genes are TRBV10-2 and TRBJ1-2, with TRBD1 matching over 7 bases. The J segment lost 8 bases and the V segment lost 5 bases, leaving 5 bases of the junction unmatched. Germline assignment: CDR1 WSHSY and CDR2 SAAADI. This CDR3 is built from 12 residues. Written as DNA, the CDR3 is TGCGCCAGCAGTACAGGGGCTCAGGGCTACACCTTC. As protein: CASSTGAQGYTF.

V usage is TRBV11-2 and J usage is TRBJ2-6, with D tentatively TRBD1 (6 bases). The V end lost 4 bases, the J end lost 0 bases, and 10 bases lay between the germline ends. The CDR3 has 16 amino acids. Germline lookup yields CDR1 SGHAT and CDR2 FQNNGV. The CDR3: CASSSGDNSGANVLTF. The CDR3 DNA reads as TGTGCCAGCAGCTCTGGGGACAACTCTGGGGCCAACGTCCTGACTTTC.

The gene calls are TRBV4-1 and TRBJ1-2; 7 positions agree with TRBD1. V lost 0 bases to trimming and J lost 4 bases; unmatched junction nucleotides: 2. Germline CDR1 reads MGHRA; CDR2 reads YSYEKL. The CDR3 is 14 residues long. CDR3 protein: CASSQEGTAYGYTF. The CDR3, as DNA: TGCGCCAGCAGCCAAGAAGGGACAGCCTATGGCTACACCTTC.

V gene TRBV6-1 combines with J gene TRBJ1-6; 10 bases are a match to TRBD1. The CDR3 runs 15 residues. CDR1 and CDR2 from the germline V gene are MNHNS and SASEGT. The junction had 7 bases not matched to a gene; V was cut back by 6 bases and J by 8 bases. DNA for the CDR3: TGTGCCAGCAGGGGGATGGGACAGGGGTATTCACCCCTCCACTTT. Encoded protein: CASRGMGQGYSPLHF.

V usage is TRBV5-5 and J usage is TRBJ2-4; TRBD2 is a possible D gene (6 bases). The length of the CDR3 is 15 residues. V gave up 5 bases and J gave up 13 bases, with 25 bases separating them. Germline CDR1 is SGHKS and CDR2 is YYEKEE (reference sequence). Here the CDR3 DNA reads TGTGCCAGCAGGGGGGGTTTAGGCCTAGATCAGAGGCAGTACTTC. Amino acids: CASRGGLGLDQRQYF.

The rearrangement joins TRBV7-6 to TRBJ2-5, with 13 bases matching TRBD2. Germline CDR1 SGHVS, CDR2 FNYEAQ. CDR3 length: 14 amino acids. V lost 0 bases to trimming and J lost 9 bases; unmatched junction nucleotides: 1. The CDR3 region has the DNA TGTGCCAGCAGCTTAGCGGGGACTAGCGGGGCCCAGTACTTC. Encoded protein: CASSLAGTSGAQYF.

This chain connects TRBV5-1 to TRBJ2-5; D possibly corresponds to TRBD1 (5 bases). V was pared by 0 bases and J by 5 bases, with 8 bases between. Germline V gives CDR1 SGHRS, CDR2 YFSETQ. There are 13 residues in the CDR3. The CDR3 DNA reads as TGCGCCAGCAGCTTGGAGGGGCGGGAGACCCAGTACTTC. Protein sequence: CASSLEGRETQYF.

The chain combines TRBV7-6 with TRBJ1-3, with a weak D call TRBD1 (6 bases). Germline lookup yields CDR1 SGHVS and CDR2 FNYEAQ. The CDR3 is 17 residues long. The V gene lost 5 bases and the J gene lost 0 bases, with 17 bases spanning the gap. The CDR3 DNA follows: TGTGCCAGCAGCCCTACCACGTCAGGGGCCTCTGGAAACACCATATATTTT. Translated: CASSPTTSGASGNTIYF.

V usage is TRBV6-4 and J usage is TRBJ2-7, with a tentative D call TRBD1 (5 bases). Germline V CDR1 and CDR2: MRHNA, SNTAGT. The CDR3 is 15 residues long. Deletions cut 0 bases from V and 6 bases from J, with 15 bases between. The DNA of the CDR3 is TGTGCCAGCAGTGACTCGTTTAGGGGCGGTTGCGAGCAGTACTTC. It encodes CASSDSFRGGCEQYF.

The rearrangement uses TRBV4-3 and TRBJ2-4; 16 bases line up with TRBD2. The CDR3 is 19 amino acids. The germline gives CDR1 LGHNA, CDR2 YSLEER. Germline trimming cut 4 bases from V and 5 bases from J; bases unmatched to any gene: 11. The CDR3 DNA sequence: TGCGCCAGCAGCCCCACCCCGGGACTAGCGGGAGGGCCACAAAACATTCAGTACTTC. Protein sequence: CASSPTPGLAGGPQNIQYF.

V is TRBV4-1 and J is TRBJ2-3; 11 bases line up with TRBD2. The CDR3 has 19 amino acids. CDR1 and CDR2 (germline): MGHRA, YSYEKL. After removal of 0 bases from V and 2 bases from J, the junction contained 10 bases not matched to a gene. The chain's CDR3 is CASSQDPGDSGRATDTQYF. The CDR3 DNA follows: TGCGCCAGCAGCCAAGATCCAGGGGATAGCGGGAGGGCCACAGATACGCAGTATTTT.

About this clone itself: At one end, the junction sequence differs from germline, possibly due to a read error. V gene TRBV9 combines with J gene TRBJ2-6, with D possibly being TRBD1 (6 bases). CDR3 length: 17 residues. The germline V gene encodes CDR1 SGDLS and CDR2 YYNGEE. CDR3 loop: CASSVGRGVSGANGLTF. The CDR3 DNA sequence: TGTGCCAGCAGCGTTGGCAGGGGCGTCTCAGGGGCCAACGGCCTGACTTTC.

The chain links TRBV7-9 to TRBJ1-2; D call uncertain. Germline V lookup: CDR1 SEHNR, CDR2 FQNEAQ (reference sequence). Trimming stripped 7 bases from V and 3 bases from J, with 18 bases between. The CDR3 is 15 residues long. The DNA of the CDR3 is TGTGCCAGCAAGGATTCGACCCCGGGAGACTATGGCTACACCTTC. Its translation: CASKDSTPGDYGYTF.

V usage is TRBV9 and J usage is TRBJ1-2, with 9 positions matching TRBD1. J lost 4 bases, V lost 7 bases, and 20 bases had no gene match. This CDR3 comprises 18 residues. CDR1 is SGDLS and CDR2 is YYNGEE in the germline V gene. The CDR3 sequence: CASSLSYPGTGHPYGYTF. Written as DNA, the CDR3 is TGTGCCAGCTCTCTTTCTTACCCCGGGACAGGGCACCCCTATGGCTACACCTTC.

CDR3 nucleotide sequence: TGTGCCAGCAGGAGGACAGGGGCGGTAGCTGAAGCTTTCTTT. The encoded protein is CASRRTGAVAEAFF. This chain joins TRBV2 and TRBJ1-1; 9 bases map to TRBD1. The CDR3 sequence is 14 residues long. The V gene end was trimmed by 6 bases and the J gene end by 6 bases; junction bases not matched to a gene: 8. CDR1 is SNHLY and CDR2 is FYNNEI in the germline V gene.

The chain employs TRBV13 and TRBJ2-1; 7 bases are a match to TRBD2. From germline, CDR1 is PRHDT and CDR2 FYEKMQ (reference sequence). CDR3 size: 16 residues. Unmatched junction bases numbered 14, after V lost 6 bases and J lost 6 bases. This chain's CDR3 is CASSIQRTSIRNEQFF. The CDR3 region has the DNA TGTGCCAGCAGTATACAGCGGACTAGTATTCGCAATGAGCAGTTCTTC.

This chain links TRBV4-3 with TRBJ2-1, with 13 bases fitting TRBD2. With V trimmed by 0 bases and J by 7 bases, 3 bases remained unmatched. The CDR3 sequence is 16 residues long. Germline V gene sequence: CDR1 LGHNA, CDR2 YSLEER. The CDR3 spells CASSQELAGGRNEQFF. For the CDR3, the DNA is TGCGCCAGCAGCCAAGAACTAGCGGGGGGGCGTAATGAGCAGTTCTTC.

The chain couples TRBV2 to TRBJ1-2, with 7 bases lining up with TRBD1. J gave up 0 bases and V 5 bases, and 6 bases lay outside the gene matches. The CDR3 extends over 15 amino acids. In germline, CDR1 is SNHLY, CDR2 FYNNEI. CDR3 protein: CASSRSTGPNYGYTF. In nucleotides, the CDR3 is TGTGCCAGCAGTAGATCGACAGGGCCTAACTATGGCTACACCTTC.

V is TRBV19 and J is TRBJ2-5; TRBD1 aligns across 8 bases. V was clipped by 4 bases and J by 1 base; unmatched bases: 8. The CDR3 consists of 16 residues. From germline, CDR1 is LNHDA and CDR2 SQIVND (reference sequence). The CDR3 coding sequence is TGTGCCAGTAGTACGGCCGGGACAGGACCCCAAGAGACCCAGTACTTC. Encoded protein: CASSTAGTGPQETQYF.

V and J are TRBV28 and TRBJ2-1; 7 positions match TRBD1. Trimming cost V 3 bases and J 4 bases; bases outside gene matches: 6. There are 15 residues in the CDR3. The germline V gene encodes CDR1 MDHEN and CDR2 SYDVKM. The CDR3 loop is CASSFGDSGYNEQFF. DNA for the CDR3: TGTGCCAGCAGTTTTGGGGACAGTGGGTACAATGAGCAGTTCTTC. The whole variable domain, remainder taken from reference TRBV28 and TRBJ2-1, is DVKVTQSSRYLVKRTGEKVFLECVQDMDHENMFWYRQDPGLGLRLIYFSYDVKMKEKGDIPEGYSVSREKKERFSLILESASTNQTSMYLCASSFGDSGYNEQFFGPGTRLTVL.

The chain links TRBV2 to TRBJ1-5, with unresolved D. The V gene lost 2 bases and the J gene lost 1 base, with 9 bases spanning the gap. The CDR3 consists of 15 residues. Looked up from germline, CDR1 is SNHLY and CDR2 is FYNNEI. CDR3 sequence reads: CASSEFRTSNQPQHF. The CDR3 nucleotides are TGTGCCAGCAGTGAATTCAGAACGAGCAATCAGCCCCAGCATTTT. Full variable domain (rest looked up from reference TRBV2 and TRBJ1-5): EPEVTQTPSHQVTQMGQEVILRCVPISNHLYFYWYRQILGQKVEFLVSFYNNEISEKSEIFDDQFSVERPDGSNFTLKIRSTKLEDSAMYFCASSEFRTSNQPQHFGDGTRLSIL.